Detailed here is one T cell receptor (beta chain). The antigen remains unidentified. The data derive from a study of cytomegalovirus exposure and HLA in healthy donors. Broader study findings: Per a prior analysis, the majority of TCR beta V segments were productive roughly 90% or roughly 30% of the time. It was reported that the classifier diagnosed cytomegalovirus status with high specificity and sensitivity in both the original and validation cohorts.

The PCR had 60 Vbeta and 13 Jbeta primers. The data were produced by immunoSEQ multiplex PCR, yet TCRdb's version contains in-frame clones alone and is incomplete. The table lists more than 150,000 clones, approximately 73% of them singletons. This CDR3 region has 16 residues. Looked up from germline, CDR1 is SGHRS and CDR2 is YFSETQ. Trimming took 7 bases from V and 0 from J, leaving 18 bases between them. The specimen was PBMCs. This sequence originates from a woman aged 25 to 45 in good health and CMV-seropositive. The V and J genes are TRBV5-1 and TRBJ2-3; TRBD2 might be the D (6 bases). Here the CDR3 reads CASSRLGGWSTDTQYF. DNA for the CDR3: TGCGCCAGCTCCCGGCTCGGGGGATGGAGCACAGATACGCAGTATTTT. Drawing the rest from reference TRBV5-1 and TRBJ2-3, the complete variable domain is KAGVTQTPRYLIKTRGQQVTLSCSPISGHRSVSWYQQTPGQGLQFLFEYFSETQRNKGNFPGRFSGRQFSNSRSEMNVSTLELGDSALYLCASSRLGGWSTDTQYFGPGTRLTVL.